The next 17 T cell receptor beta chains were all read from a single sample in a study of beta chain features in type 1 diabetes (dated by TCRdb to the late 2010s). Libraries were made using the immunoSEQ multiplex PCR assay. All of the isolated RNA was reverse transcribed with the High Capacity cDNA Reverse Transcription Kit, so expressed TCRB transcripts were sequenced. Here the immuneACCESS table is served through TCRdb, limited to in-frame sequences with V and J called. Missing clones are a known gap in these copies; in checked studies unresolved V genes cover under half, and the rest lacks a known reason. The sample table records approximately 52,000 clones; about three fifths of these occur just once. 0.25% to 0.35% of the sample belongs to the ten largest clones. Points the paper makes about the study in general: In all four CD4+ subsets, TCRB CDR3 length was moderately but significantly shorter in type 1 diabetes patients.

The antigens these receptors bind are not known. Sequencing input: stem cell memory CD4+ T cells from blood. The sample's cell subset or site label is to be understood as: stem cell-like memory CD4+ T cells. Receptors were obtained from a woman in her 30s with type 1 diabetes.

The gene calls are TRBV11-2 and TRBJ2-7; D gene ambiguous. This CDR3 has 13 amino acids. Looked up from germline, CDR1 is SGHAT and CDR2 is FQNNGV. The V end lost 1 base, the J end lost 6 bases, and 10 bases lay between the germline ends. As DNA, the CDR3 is TGTGCCAGCAGCTTAGTCGGCGGTGGCGAGCAGTACTTC. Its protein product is CASSLVGGGEQYF.

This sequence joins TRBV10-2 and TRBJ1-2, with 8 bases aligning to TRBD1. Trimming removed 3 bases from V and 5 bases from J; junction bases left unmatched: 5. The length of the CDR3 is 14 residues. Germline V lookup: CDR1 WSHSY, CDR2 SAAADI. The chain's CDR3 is CASSERTGGYGYTF. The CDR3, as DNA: TGCGCCAGCAGTGAACGAACAGGGGGTTATGGCTACACCTTC.

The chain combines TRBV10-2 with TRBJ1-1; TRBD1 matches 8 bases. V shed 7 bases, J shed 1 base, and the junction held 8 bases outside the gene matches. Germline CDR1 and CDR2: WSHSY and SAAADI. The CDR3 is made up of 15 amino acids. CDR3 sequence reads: CASNPEGTGNTEAFF. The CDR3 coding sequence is TGCGCCAGCAACCCCGAAGGGACAGGGAACACTGAAGCTTTCTTT.

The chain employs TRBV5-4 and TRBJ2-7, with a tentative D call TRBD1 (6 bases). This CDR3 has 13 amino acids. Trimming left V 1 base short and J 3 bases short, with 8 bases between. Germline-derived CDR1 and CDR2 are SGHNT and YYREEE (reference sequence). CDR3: CASSLTGLYEQYF. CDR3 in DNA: TGTGCCAGCAGCTTGACAGGGCTCTACGAGCAGTACTTC.

The CDR3, as DNA: TGTGCCAGCTCACCCGGACTAGTCAAAGAGACCCAGTACTTC. Translation: CASSPGLVKETQYF. The chain carries TRBV18 and TRBJ2-5; TRBD2 aligns across 7 bases. CDR1 is KGHSH, CDR2 LQKENI, per germline. This CDR3 is built from 14 residues. The V segment lost 3 bases and the J segment 3 bases; nucleotides outside the gene matches: 4.

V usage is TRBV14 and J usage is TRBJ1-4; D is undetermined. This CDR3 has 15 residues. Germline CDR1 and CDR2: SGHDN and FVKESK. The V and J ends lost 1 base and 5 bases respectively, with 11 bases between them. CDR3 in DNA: TGTGCCAGCAGCCAAGGGACGCGAGGGAATGAAAAACTGTTTTTT. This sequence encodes CASSQGTRGNEKLFF.

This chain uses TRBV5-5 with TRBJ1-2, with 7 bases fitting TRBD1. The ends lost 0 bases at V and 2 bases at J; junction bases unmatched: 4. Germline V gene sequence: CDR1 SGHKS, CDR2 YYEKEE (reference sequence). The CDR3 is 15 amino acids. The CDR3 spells CASSLVGGPNYGYTF. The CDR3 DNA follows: TGTGCCAGCAGCTTGGTAGGGGGCCCCAACTATGGCTACACCTTC.

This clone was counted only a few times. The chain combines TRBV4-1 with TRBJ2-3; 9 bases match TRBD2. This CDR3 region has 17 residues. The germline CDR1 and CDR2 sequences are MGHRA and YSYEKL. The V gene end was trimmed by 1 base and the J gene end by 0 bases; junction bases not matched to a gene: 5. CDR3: CASSQATSGLSTDTQYF. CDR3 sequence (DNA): TGCGCCAGCAGCCAAGCGACTAGCGGACTTAGCACAGATACGCAGTATTTT.

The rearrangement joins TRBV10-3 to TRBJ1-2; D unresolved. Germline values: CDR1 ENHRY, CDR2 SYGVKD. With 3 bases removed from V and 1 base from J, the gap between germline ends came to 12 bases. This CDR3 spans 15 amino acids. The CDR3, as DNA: TGTGCCATCAGTGAAATCGCTGGCAGTAACTATGGCTACACCTTC. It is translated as CAISEIAGSNYGYTF.

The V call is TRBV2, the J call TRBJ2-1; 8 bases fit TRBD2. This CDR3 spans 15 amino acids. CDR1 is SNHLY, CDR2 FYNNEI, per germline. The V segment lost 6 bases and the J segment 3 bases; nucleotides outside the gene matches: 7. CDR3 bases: TGTGCCAGCAGGGGAACTAGCGGTAGCTACAATGAGCAGTTCTTC. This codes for CASRGTSGSYNEQFF.

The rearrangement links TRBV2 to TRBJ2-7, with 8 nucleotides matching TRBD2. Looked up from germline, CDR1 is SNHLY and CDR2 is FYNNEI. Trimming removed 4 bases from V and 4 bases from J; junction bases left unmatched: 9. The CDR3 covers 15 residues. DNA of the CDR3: TGTGCCAGCAGTGCGGGTTCGGGAGGGTGGTACGAGCAGTACTTC. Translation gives CASSAGSGGWYEQYF.

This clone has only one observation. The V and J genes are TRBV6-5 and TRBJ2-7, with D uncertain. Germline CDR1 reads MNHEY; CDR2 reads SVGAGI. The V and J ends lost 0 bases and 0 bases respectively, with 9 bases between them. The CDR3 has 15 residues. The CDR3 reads CASSYSALLSYEQYF. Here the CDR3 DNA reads TGTGCCAGCAGTTACTCGGCTCTCCTCTCCTACGAGCAGTACTTC.

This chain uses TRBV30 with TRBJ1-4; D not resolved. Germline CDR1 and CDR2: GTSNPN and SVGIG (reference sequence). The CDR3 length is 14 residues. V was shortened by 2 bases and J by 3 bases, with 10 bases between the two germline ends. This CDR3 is CAWSFSAANEKLFF. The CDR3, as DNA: TGTGCCTGGAGTTTCTCGGCGGCTAATGAAAAACTGTTTTTT.

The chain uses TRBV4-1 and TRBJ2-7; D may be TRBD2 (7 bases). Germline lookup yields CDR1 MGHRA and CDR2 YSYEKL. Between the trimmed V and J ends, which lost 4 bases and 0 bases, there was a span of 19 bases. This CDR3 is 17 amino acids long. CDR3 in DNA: TGCGCCAGCAGCCTCAAACCGGGGGGCCCAAGCTCCTACGAGCAGTACTTC. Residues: CASSLKPGGPSSYEQYF.

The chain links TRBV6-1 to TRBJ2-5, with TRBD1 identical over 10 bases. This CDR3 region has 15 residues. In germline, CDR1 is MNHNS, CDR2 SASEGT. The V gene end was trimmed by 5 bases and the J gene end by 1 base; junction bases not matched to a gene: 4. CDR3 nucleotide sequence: TGTGCCAGCAGTCCCAGACAGGGGGCCCAAGAGACCCAGTACTTC. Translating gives CASSPRQGAQETQYF.

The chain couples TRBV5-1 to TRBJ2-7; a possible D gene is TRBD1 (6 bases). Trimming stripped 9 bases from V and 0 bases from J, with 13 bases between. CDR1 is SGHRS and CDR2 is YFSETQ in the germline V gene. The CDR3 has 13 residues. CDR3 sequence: CATRDTDSYEQYF. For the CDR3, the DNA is TGCGCCACCCGGGACACCGACTCCTACGAGCAGTACTTC.

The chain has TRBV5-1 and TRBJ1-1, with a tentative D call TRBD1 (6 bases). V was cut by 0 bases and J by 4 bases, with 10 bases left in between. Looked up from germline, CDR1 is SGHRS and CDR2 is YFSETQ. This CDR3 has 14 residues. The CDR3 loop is CASSLEVGGTEAFF. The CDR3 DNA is TGCGCCAGCAGCTTGGAGGTAGGGGGCACTGAAGCTTTCTTT.